This entry is about one T cell receptor (beta chain). The antigen remains undetermined. Isolated RNA was reverse transcribed into cDNA used as the sequencing template. The protocol was immunoSEQ multiplex PCR, while the TCRdb copy is restricted to in-frame clones and leaves out a portion. The sample lists roughly 100,000 clones, roughly 46% occurring once. This specimen comes from a study of CD8+ T cells in alopecia areata. Regarding treatment: oral pan-JAK inhibitor, 5-10 mg twice daily. Alopecia areata patients provided lesional scalp punch biopsies and peripheral blood. Study-wide points: Since there was just one nonresponder, nobody can yet say how baseline CD8+ expansion ties to response.

The germline V gene has CDR1 SGHDT and CDR2 YYEEEE. The CDR3 runs to 15 residues. The V segment lost 6 bases and the J segment 2 bases; nucleotides outside the gene matches: 6. The source is a human donor with alopecia areata. Sample: CD8+ T cells sorted from blood, taken at week 24, from a patient treated with tofacitinib. This chain links TRBV5-6 with TRBJ2-1; 9 positions match TRBD2. CDR3 loop: CASKFRGRAYNEQFF. The CDR3 nucleotides read TGTGCCAGCAAATTTCGCGGGAGGGCCTACAATGAGCAGTTCTTC.